The text below deals with one TCR beta chain. Libraries were prepared by immunoSEQ multiplex PCR; TCRdb keeps only in-frame clonotypes and omits some of them. The sample records 440,000 or so clones, about 90% being singletons. These data come from a study of Ad26.COV2.S vaccination and SARS-CoV-2 variants. After removal of 4 bases from V and 7 bases from J, the junction contained 13 bases not matched to a gene. Germline assignment: CDR1 SGHDN and CDR2 FVKESK. The CDR3 is 16 amino acids. As for treatment: approximately 18 received Ad26.COV2.S at low or high dose, single or two shots; a few received placebo; per-sample allocation not given. Sampling occurred on day 63 after the first vaccine or placebo injection.

The genes are TRBV14 and TRBJ1-2; 9 bases match TRBD1. The receptor's source is a person between 18 and 59 years old who received the Ad26.COV2.S COVID-19 vaccine or a placebo. The sample in question was peripheral blood, obtained in a trial of Ad26.COV2.S vaccine versus placebo. The CDR3 nucleotides read TGTGCCAGCAGCCCCGGGACAGGGTTGTCTCTGGGTGGCTACACCTTC. Translated: CASSPGTGLSLGGYTF.